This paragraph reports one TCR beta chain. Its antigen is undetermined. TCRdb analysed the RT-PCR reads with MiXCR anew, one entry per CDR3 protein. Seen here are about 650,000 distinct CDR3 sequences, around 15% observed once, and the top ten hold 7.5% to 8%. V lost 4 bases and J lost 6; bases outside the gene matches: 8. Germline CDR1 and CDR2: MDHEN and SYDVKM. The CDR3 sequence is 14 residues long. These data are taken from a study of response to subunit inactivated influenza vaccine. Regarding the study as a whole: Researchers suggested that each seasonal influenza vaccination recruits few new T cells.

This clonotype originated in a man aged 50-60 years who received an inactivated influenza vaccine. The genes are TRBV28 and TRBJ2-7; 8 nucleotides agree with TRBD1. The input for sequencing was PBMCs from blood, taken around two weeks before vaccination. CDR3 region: CASSSPGTGGEQYF. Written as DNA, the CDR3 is TGTGCCAGCAGTTCCCCCGGGACAGGCGGCGAGCAGTACTTC.